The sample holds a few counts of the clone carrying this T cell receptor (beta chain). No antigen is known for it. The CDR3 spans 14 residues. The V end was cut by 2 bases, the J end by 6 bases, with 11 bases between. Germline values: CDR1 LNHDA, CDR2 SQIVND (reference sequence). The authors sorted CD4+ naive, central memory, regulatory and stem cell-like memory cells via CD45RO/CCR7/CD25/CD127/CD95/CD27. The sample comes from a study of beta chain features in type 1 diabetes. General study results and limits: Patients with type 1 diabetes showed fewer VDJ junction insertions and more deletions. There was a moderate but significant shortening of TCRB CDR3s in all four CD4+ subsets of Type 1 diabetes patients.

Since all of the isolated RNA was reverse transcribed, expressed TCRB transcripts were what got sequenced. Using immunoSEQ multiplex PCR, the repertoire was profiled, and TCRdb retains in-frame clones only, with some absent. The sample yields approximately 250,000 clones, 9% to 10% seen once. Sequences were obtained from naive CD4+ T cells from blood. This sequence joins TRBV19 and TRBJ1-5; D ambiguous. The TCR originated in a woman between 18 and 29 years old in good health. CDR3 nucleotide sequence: TGTGCCAGTAGTATACTTGCGGGGAGTCAGCCCCAGCATTTT. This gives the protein CASSILAGSQPQHF.